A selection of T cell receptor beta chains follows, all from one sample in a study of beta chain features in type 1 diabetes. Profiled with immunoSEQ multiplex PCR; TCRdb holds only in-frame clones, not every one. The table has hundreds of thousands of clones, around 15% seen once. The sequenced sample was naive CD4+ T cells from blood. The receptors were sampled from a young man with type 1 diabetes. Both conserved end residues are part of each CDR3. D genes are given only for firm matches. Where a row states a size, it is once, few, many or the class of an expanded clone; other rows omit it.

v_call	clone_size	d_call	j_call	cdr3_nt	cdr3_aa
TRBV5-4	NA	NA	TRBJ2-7	TGTGCCAGCCAGTTCGGATCCCCGGGACACGGAGCCTACGAGCAGTACTTC	CASQFGSPGHGAYEQYF
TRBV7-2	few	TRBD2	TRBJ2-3	TGTGCCAGCAGCCTAGCGGGGAGCACAGATACGCAGTATTTT	CASSLAGSTDTQYF
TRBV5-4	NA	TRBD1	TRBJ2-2	TGTGCCAGCAGCCCGGGACAGGGGAACACCGGGGAGCTGTTTTTT	CASSPGQGNTGELFF
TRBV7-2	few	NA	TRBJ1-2	TGTGCCAGCAGCTTAATACCTCGGGGGTCTAACTATGGCTACACCTTC	CASSLIPRGSNYGYTF
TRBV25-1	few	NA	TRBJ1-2	TGTGCCAGCATGAGCGGGGATTTGGGCTACACCTTC	CASMSGDLGYTF
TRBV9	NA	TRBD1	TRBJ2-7	TGTGCCAGCAGCGTAGCCCCGGACAGGGGAGGGCACGAGCAGTACTTC	CASSVAPDRGGHEQYF
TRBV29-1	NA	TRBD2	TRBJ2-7	TGCAGCGTTGAAGATCGGGGGGGATCCTACGAGCAGTACTTC	CSVEDRGGSYEQYF
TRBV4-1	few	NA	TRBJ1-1	TGCGCCAGCAGCCAATGGGAGGGTACTGAAGCTTTCTTT	CASSQWEGTEAFF
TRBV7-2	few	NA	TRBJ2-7	TGTGCCAGCAGCTCGCCTTCAGGGGCGTACGAGCAGTACTTC	CASSSPSGAYEQYF
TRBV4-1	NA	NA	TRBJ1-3	TGCGCCAGCAGCCAAGAAGGGGGAAACACCATATATTTT	CASSQEGGNTIYF
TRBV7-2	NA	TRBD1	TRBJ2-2	TGTGCCAGCCAGGGGGCTATCACCGGGGAGCTGTTTTTT	CASQGAITGELFF
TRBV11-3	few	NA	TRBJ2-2	TGTGCCAGCAGCTTAGGGTTTAGCGGGGAGCTGTTTTTT	CASSLGFSGELFF
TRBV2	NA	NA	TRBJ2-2	TGTGCCAGCAGTGAATCGGCGCGATACACCGGGGAGCTGTTTTTT	CASSESARYTGELFF
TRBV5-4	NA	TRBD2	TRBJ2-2	TGTGCCAGCAGCGTGGGACTAGCGGGGGGTCCGAACACCGGGGAGCTGTTTTTT	CASSVGLAGGPNTGELFF
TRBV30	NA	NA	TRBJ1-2	TGTGCCTGTTGGTATCTGAGGTTAGATGGCTACACCTTC	CACWYLRLDGYTF
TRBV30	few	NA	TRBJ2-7	TGTGCCTGGAGGCCGGGTCCCCAGGACTCCTACGAGCAGTACTTC	CAWRPGPQDSYEQYF
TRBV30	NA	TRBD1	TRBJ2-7	TGTGCCCTTCGGGGACAGGCAATTTACGAGCAGTACTTC	CALRGQAIYEQYF
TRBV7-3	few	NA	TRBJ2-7	TGTGCCAGCAGCTTAGGGTGGGCAGGGAGCTACGAGCAGTACTTC	CASSLGWAGSYEQYF
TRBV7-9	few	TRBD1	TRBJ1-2	TGTGCCAGCAGCTTAGCCCTACCCGGGACAGGGGGCCATGGCTACACCTTC	CASSLALPGTGGHGYTF
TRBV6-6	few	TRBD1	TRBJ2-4	TGTGCCAGCAGCACTGGACAGGGATCGATTCACTTC	CASSTGQGSIHF
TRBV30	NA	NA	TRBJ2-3	TGTGCCTGGAGTGTAGTGGCAGATACGCAGTATTTT	CAWSVVADTQYF
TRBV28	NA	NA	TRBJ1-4	TGTGCCAGCATGGACGGAGCTCCAACTAATGAAAAACTGTTTTTT	CASMDGAPTNEKLFF
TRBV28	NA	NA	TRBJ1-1	TGTGCCAGCGGCTTAACAGCGAACACTGAAGCTTTCTTT	CASGLTANTEAFF
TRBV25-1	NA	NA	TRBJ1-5	TGTGCCAGCAGTGACCGTAATCAGCCCCAGCATTTT	CASSDRNQPQHF
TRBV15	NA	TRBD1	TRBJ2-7	TGTGCCACCAGCAGAGCTGGGACAGTCTACGAGCAGTACTTC	CATSRAGTVYEQYF
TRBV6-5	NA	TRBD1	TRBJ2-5	TGTGCCAGCAGTTACCAATTTGGGACAGGGGAAGAGACCCAGTACTTC	CASSYQFGTGEETQYF
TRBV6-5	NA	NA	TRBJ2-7	TGTGCCAGCAGGGGCAGGGAATACGAGCAGTACTTC	CASRGREYEQYF
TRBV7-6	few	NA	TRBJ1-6	TGTGCCAGCAGCTTAGGGGCGACCGCGGATTCACCCCTCCACTTT	CASSLGATADSPLHF
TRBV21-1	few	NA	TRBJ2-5	TGTGCCAGCAGCACCCCGACAGTGCAAGAGACCCAGTACTTC	CASSTPTVQETQYF
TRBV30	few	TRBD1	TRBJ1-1	TGTGCCTGGACTCAACAGGGGACCTTATCGAACACTGAAGCTTTCTTT	CAWTQQGTLSNTEAFF
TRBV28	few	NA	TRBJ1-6	TGTGCCAGCAGCCCCGCTCCTACCGGGACACCCGCTTTT	CASSPAPTGTPAF
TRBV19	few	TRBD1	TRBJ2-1	TGTGCCAGTACACGGACAGGGAGTTACAATGAGCAGTTCTTC	CASTRTGSYNEQFF
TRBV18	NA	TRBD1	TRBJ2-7	TGTGCCAGCTCACCAGGCACAGGGGGCGAGCAGTACTTC	CASSPGTGGEQYF
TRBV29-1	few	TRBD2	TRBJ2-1	TGCAGCGGCGGACTAGCGGGATACAATGAGCAGTTCTTC	CSGGLAGYNEQFF
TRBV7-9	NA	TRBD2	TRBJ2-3	TGTGCCAGCAGCTTAAGATCGGCACTAGCGGGGTCCGATACGCAGTATTTT	CASSLRSALAGSDTQYF
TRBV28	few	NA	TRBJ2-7	TGTGCCAGCACCCCAGGGGGGGCTATGTACGAGCAGTACTTC	CASTPGGAMYEQYF
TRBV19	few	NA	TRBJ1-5	TGTGCCAGTAGTATGTTTGGGGGCGCAAATCAGCCCCAGCATTTT	CASSMFGGANQPQHF
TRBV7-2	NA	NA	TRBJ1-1	TGTGCCAGCAGCTTAGCGTGGAACACTGAAGCTTTCTTT	CASSLAWNTEAFF
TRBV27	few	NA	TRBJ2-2	TGTGCCAGCAGTTTATGGTCGAACACCGGGGAGCTGTTTTTT	CASSLWSNTGELFF
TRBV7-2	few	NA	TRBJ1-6	TGTGCCAGCAGCTTAGAGGGAATGCAGGGAATCAATTCACCCCTCCACTTT	CASSLEGMQGINSPLHF
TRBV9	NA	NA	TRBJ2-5	TGTGCCAGCAGCACCCGACGGGGGGCGGGAGAGACCCAGTACTTC	CASSTRRGAGETQYF
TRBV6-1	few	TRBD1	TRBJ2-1	TGTGCCAGCAGCCTGACAGGGCTGGTCGGCAATGAGCAGTTCTTC	CASSLTGLVGNEQFF
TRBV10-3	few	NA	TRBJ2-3	TGTGCCATTAAGAGGGGAGATACGCAGTATTTT	CAIKRGDTQYF
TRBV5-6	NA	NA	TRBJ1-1	TGTGCCAGCAGCTTGGTATTGGGGCTTGAAGCTTTCTTT	CASSLVLGLEAFF